A selection of T cell receptor beta chains follows, all from one sample in a study of T-cell reconstitution after alpha-beta-depleted transplantation in children. From the PCR reads, TCRdb called clonotypes with MiXCR, one entry per CDR3 protein. The data hold some 840,000 distinct CDR3 sequences, with about 16% observed a single time. Specimen: PBMCs, mostly from graft donor cells, collected 360 days after TCRalphabeta/CD19-depleted stem cell transplant. These TCRs come from a male patient aged 10 to 17 who had a stem cell transplant for acute lymphoblastic leukemia, so the T cells may come from the graft donor. Both conserved end residues are part of each CDR3. Each record gives: J gene, V gene, D gene, CDR3 length, clone size, CDR3 protein, CDR3 DNA. D genes are given only for firm matches. Clone size is shown for a subset of rows, as once, few, many or a class of expanded clone.

TRBJ2-4,TRBV4-1,.,13,few,CASSQWVIDIQYF,TGCGCCAGCAGCCAATGGGTAATAGACATTCAGTACTTC
TRBJ2-4,TRBV27,.,15,.,CASSSDSLAKNIQYF,TGTGCCAGCAGTTCGGACAGCTTAGCCAAAAACATTCAGTACTTC
TRBJ1-2,TRBV20-1,TRBD1,13,.,CSAWDRGNYGYTF,TGCAGTGCTTGGGACAGGGGGAACTATGGCTACACCTTC
TRBJ2-3,TRBV1,.,22,.,CTSSQSISSGLAGGNAIDTQYF,TGCACCAGCAGCCAAAGCATTTCCTCCGGACTAGCGGGAGGGAATGCAATAGATACGCAGTATTTT
TRBJ2-1,TRBV7-8,.,17,few,CASSLVLAIVPYNEQFF,TGTGCCAGCAGCTTAGTTTTAGCGATTGTCCCCTACAATGAGCAGTTCTTC
TRBJ1-1,TRBV7-9,TRBD1,15,.,CASSSGTAMNTEAFF,TGTGCCAGCAGCTCAGGGACAGCCATGAACACTGAAGCTTTCTTT
TRBJ1-1,TRBV30,.,15,few,CAWIPGQIMNTEAFF,TGTGCCTGGATCCCCGGACAGATTATGAACACTGAAGCTTTCTTT
TRBJ2-7,TRBV25-1,.,13,few,CASSPHIRYEQYF,TGTGCCAGCAGTCCCCATATACGCTACGAGCAGTACTTC
TRBJ2-7,TRBV20-1,.,17,few,CSARVRERHRSLYEQYF,TGCAGTGCTAGAGTCCGGGAGAGACACCGATCCCTCTACGAGCAGTACTTC
TRBJ2-7,TRBV5-1,.,13,few,CASSDRGPNEQYF,TGCGCCAGCAGCGACCGAGGACCGAACGAGCAGTACTTC
TRBJ1-5,TRBV27,.,14,.,CASSWAGGGQPQHF,TGTGCCAGCAGTTGGGCGGGCGGGGGTCAGCCCCAGCATTTT
TRBJ2-5,TRBV12-3/TRBV12-4,.,14,few,CASRLSRVKETQYF,TGTGCCAGCAGACTTAGTCGGGTCAAAGAGACCCAGTACTTC
TRBJ2-1,TRBV5-1,TRBD1,14,few,CASSSGQGRNEQFF,TGCGCCAGCAGCTCAGGACAGGGGAGGAATGAGCAGTTCTTC
TRBJ2-7,TRBV5-1,TRBD1,16,.,CASRLNTGTGSSEQYF,TGCGCCAGCAGGCTCAATACCGGGACAGGTTCTTCCGAGCAGTACTTC
TRBJ1-6,TRBV9,TRBD1,14,few,CASGRTGDNSPLHF,TGTGCCAGCGGTCGGACAGGCGATAATTCACCCCTCCACTTT
TRBJ2-7,TRBV5-1,.,12,.,CASRTNSYEQYF,TGCGCCAGCAGGACTAACTCCTACGAGCAGTACTTC
TRBJ2-1,TRBV12-3/TRBV12-4,TRBD1,15,many,CASSFPGQGNNEQFF,TGTGCCAGCAGTTTCCCGGGACAGGGGAACAATGAGCAGTTCTTC
TRBJ2-3,TRBV9,.,14,.,CASSVVEGLDTQYF,TGTGCCAGCAGCGTAGTTGAGGGGTTAGATACGCAGTATTTT
TRBJ2-2,TRBV11-3,.,14,.,CASSLMSNTGELFF,TGTGCCAGCAGCTTAATGAGTAACACCGGGGAGCTGTTTTTT
TRBJ2-1,TRBV29-1,TRBD2,18,.,CSVEPGLAGEVSVNEQFF,TGCAGCGTTGAACCGGGACTAGCGGGAGAAGTTTCCGTCAATGAGCAGTTCTTC
TRBJ2-3,TRBV10-3,.,15,.,CAISEYGKGTDTQYF,TGTGCCATCAGTGAGTACGGGAAAGGCACAGATACGCAGTATTTT
TRBJ2-5,TRBV2,.,15,few,CASSEDAGPWATQYF,TGTGCCAGCAGTGAGGATGCAGGGCCGTGGGCGACCCAGTACTTC